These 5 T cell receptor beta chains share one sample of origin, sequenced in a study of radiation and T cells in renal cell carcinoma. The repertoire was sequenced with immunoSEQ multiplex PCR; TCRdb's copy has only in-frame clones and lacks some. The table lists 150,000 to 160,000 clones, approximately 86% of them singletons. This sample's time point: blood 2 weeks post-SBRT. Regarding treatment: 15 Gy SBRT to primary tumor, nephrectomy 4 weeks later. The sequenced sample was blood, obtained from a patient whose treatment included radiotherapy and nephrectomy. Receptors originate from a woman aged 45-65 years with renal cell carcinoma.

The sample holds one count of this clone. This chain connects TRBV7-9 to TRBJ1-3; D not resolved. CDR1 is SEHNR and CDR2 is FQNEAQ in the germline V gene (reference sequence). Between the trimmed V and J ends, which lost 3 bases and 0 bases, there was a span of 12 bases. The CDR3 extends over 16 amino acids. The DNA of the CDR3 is TGTGCCAGCAGCTTGTATCCCATAAGCTCTGGAAACACCATATATTTT. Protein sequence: CASSLYPISSGNTIYF.

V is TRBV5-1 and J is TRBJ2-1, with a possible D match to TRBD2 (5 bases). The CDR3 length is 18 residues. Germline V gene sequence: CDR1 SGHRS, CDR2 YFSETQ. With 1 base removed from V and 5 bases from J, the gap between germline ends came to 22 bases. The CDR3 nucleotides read TGCGCCAGCAGCTTGAGGACTCCGGGCTGGGGAAGTCACAATGAGCAGTTCTTC. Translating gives CASSLRTPGWGSHNEQFF.

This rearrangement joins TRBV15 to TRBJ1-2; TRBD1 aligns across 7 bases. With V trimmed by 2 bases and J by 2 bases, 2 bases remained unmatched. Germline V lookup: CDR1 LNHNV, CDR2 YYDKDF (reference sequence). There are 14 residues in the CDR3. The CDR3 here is CATSRQGGNYGYTF. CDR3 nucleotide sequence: TGTGCCACCAGCAGACAGGGGGGAAACTATGGCTACACCTTC.

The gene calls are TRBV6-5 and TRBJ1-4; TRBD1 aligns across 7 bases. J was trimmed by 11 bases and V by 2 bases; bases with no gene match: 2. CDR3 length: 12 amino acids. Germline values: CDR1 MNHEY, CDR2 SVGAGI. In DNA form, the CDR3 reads TGTGCCAGCAGTTACGACAGGGACAAACTGTTTTTT. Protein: CASSYDRDKLFF.

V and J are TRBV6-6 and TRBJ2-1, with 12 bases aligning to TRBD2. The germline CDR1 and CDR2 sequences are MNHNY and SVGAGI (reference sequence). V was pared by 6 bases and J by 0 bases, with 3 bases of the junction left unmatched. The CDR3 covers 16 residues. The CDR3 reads CASSSTSGGSYNEQFF. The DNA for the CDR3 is TGTGCCAGCAGCTCGACTAGCGGGGGCTCCTACAATGAGCAGTTCTTC.